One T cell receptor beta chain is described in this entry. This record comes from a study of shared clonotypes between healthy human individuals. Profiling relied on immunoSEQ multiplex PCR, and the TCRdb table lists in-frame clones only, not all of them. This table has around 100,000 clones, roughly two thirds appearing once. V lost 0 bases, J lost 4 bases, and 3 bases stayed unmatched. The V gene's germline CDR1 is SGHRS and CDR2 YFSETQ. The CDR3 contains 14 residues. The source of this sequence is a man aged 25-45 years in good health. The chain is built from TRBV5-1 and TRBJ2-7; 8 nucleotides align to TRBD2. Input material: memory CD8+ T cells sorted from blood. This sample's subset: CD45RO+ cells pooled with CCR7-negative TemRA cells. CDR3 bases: TGCGCCAGCAGCTTGGCCGGCGGGGGGTACGAGCAGTACTTC. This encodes CASSLAGGGYEQYF.